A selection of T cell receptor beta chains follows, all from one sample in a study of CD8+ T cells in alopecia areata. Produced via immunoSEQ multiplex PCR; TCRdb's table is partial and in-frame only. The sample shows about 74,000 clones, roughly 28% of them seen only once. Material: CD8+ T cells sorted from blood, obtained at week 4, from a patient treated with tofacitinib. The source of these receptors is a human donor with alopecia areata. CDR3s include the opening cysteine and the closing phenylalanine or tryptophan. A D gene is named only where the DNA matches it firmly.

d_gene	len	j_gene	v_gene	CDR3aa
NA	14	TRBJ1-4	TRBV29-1	CSVATGASNEKLFF
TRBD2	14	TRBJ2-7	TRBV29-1	CSVEGLATSYEQYF
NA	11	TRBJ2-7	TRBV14	CASSLAYEQYF
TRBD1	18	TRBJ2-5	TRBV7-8	CASSLRSLERDREETQYF
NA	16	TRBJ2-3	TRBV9	CASSVEGIASTDTQYF
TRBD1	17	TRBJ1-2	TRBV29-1	CSVQNADVSTGSYGYTF
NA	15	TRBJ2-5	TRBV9	CANSVGSGSGETQYF
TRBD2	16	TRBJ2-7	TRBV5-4	CASSLVLAGDSHEQYF
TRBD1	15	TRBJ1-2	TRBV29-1	CSVNFGTGVNYGYTF
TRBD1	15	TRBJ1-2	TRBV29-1	CSVGSWTGPYYGYTF
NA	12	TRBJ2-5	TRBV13	CASSEYQETQYF
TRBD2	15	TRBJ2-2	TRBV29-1	CSVEGVAGPTGELFF
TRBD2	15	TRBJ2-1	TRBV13	CASSLTSGRAGEQFF
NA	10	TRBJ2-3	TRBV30	CACEADTQYF
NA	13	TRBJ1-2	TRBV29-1	CSVDVGANGGYTF
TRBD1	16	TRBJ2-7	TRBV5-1	CASSLEPGGQGYEQYF
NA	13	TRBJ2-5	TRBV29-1	CSVEVPLQETQYF
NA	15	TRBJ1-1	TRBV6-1	CASLKFRGVDTEAFF